Listed here are 23 T cell receptor beta chains from one sample, sequenced in a study of T-cell reconstitution after alpha-beta-depleted transplantation in children (TCRdb year 2016). The library was prepared using PCR. These reads were obtained on an Illumina HiSeq 2500. TCR library preparation used molecular barcoding, with unique molecular identifiers applied to normalize quantification of the TCRbeta repertoire. Starting from the raw public reads, TCRdb applied fastp trimming at Q25, assembled clones with MiXCR and retained in-frame beta chains. Duplicate CDR3 protein sequences are folded into a single record with the most common DNA and genes. The sample table lists about 160,000 distinct CDR3 sequences, 11% of them with a count of one. The top ten clonotypes cover around 13% of the sample. Read against the paper, the sample's treatment or condition label means: allogeneic hematopoietic cell transplantation with graft depleted of TCRalphabeta T cells and CD19 B cells.

The sample in question was PBMCs, obtained before TCRalphabeta/CD19-depleted stem cell transplant. The receptors originated from a boy aged 2-9 years with acute myeloid leukemia, due to receive a stem cell transplant.

V and J are TRBV7-8 and TRBJ1-4, with TRBD1 identical over 7 bases. The CDR3 runs 17 residues. Losses at the gene ends were 4 bases for V and 11 bases for J; bases not matched to a gene: 19. CDR1 is SGHVS and CDR2 is FQNEAQ in the germline V gene. CDR3 sequence (DNA): TGTGCCAGCAGCTCGCGACGCGGAGACAGGGACGTGGAGAAACTGTTTTTT. Encoded protein: CASSSRRGDRDVEKLFF.

This clonotype has ten or more counts. The gene calls are TRBV5-1 and TRBJ2-2; perhaps TRBD2 as D (5 bases). The germline V and J ends were trimmed by 4 bases and 1 base, with 11 bases remaining between them. The CDR3 runs to 15 residues. Germline V CDR1 and CDR2: SGHRS, YFSETQ. CDR3 bases: TGCGCCAGCAGCCCCCTGGACTGGAACACCGGGGAGCTGTTTTTT. Protein: CASSPLDWNTGELFF.

In its sample, this clonotype was seen a few times. A read error may be the cause here, since a much bigger clone is one base away. This chain joins TRBV5-1 and TRBJ1-2; TRBD1 might be the D (5 bases). The CDR3 length is 13 residues. Germline V gene sequence: CDR1 SGHRS, CDR2 YFSETQ. The CDR3 coding sequence is TGCGCCAGCAGCGTCACACAGGACTATGGCTACCCCTTC. This translates into CASSVTQDYGYPF.

In this sample, this clonotype turned up many times. The CDR3 DNA reads TGTGCCAGCAGCTTAGAGACAGTCTATGGCTACACCTTC. Its protein is CASSLETVYGYTF. The rearrangement links TRBV7-9 to TRBJ1-2; possible D gene TRBD1, 5 bases. Deletions cut 1 base from V and 4 bases from J, with 7 bases between. Per the germline V gene, CDR1 is SEHNR and CDR2 is FQNEAQ (reference sequence). CDR3 length equals 13 residues.

This clonotype came up once. Here the CDR3 reads CSALGQGNNQPQHF. For the CDR3, the DNA is TGCAGTGCTCTGGGACAAGGCAACAATCAGCCCCAGCATTTT. This sequence joins TRBV20-1 and TRBJ1-5; weak D call: TRBD1 (6 bases). The germline V gene has CDR1 DFQATT and CDR2 SNEGSKA (reference sequence). The ends were cut back, 5 bases at V and 3 bases at J, with 14 bases in the middle. The CDR3 loop spans 14 amino acids.

This clonotype has ten or more counts. V usage is TRBV10-3 and J usage is TRBJ1-2; perhaps TRBD1 as D (5 bases). The germline V and J ends were trimmed by 5 bases and 8 bases, with 15 bases remaining between them. The CDR3 is 13 residues long. Germline CDR1 and CDR2: ENHRY and SYGVKD. The CDR3 region is CAISSDSWEGYTF. The DNA for the CDR3 is TGTGCCATCAGTTCCGACAGCTGGGAGGGCTACACCTTC.

This clonotype was counted ten times or more. V is TRBV28 and J is TRBJ1-2; TRBD1 agrees at 7 bases. This CDR3 is 15 amino acids long. In germline, CDR1 is MDHEN, CDR2 SYDVKM. The junction had 7 bases not matched to a gene; V was cut back by 6 bases and J by 0 bases. CDR3 nucleotide sequence: TGTGCCAGCAGATCGACAGGGCGGGCTAACTATGGCTACACCTTC. It specifies CASRSTGRANYGYTF.

The table lists this clonotype with many counts. V usage is TRBV3-1 and J usage is TRBJ1-1, with a possible D match to TRBD1 (5 bases). The CDR3 is 15 residues long. Trimming removed 0 bases at V and 3 bases at J, with 11 bases between. Per the germline V gene, CDR1 is LGHDT and CDR2 is YNNKEL (reference sequence). CDR3 coding DNA: TGTGCCAGCAGCCAAGAAGGGGCAGACTACACTGAAGCTTTCTTT. Its translation: CASSQEGADYTEAFF.

The table lists this clonotype with a few counts. The rearrangement links TRBV3-1 to TRBJ2-7; 7 positions match TRBD1. CDR1 LGHDT and CDR2 YNNKEL come from the germline V gene (reference sequence). The V segment lost 4 bases and the J segment 3 bases; nucleotides outside the gene matches: 9. CDR3 length: 15 residues. CDR3 protein: CASSLGSGQYYEQYF. As DNA, the CDR3 is TGTGCCAGCAGCCTAGGCTCGGGACAGTACTACGAGCAGTACTTC.

The sample holds many counts of this clonotype. The chain joins TRBV10-1 to TRBJ2-2; 7 bases align to TRBD1. The CDR3 has 15 amino acids. J gave up 6 bases and V 3 bases, and 7 bases lay outside the gene matches. The germline V gene encodes CDR1 WNHNN and CDR2 SYGVQD (reference sequence). Written as DNA, the CDR3 is TGCGCCAGCAGTGATAGTCTGACAGGGCCCGGGGAGCTGTTTTTT. Its translation is CASSDSLTGPGELFF.

There are many counts of this clonotype. The rearrangement joins TRBV19 to TRBJ2-7, with D tentatively TRBD1 (7 bases). The germline V gene has CDR1 LNHDA and CDR2 SQIVND (reference sequence). Trimming removed 5 bases at V and 2 bases at J, with 22 bases between. This CDR3 has 17 residues. This CDR3 reads CASSPGGTAPLTYEQYV. The CDR3 DNA sequence: TGTGCCAGTAGTCCAGGGGGGACGGCACCCCTAACCTACGAGCAGTACGTC.

This clonotype was seen ten or more times. The chain recombines TRBV3-1 with TRBJ1-2; a weak D match, TRBD1 (5 bases). This CDR3 is built from 14 residues. Trimming shortened V by 4 bases and J by 8 bases, and 17 bases separated the two germline ends. Germline V gene sequence: CDR1 LGHDT, CDR2 YNNKEL (reference sequence). The CDR3 loop reads CASSPPGGRGGYTF. DNA for the CDR3: TGTGCCAGCAGCCCGCCGGGGGGGAGAGGCGGCTACACCTTC. Looking up the rest from reference TRBV3-1 and TRBJ1-2 gives the full variable domain: DTAVSQTPKYLVTQMGNDKSIKCEQNLGHDTMYWYKQDSKKFLKIMFSYNNKELIINETVPNRFSPKSPDKAHLNLHINSLELGDSAVYFCASSPPGGRGGYTFGSGTRLTVV.

This clonotype occurred many times. The chain employs TRBV2 and TRBJ2-3; TRBD2 might be the D (6 bases). Germline V CDR1 and CDR2: SNHLY, FYNNEI. The ends were cut back, 5 bases at V and 2 bases at J, with 8 bases in the middle. The CDR3 sequence is 13 residues long. The CDR3 nucleotides are TGTGCCAGCAGTTGGGACTTCACAGATACGCAGTATTTT. This gives the protein CASSWDFTDTQYF.

This clonotype has at least ten counts. The V call is TRBV20-1, the J call TRBJ2-7; 7 bases match TRBD2. This CDR3 has 12 residues. CDR1 is DFQATT and CDR2 is SNEGSKA in the germline V gene (reference sequence). Germline trimming cut 6 bases from V and 7 bases from J; bases unmatched to any gene: 9. Here the CDR3 reads CSARGTMEEQYF. For the CDR3, the DNA is TGCAGTGCACGCGGGACTATGGAAGAGCAGTACTTC.

This clonotype was recorded many times. V and J are TRBV6-2 or TRBV6-3 and TRBJ1-1; tentative D call: TRBD1 (5 bases). V shed 1 base and J shed 4 bases, with 10 bases lying between them. Germline loops: CDR1 MNHEY, CDR2 SVGEGT. The CDR3 runs 14 residues. The CDR3 bases are TGTGCCAGCAGTTACTACGGGGGGGGCACTGAAGCTTTCTTT. Amino acid sequence: CASSYYGGGTEAFF.

The chain links TRBV4-2 to TRBJ1-1, with unresolved D. Germline CDR1 is LGHNA and CDR2 is YNFKEQ. The V end lost 5 bases, the J end lost 6 bases, and 10 bases lay between the germline ends. CDR3 size: 12 residues. The CDR3 nucleotides read TGTGCCAGCAGCTTCCCGACATCTGAAGCTTTCTTT. This gives the protein CASSFPTSEAFF.

This clonotype turned up a few times. The junction shows a germline mismatch at one end, possibly a read error. The chain carries TRBV20-1 and TRBJ2-1; 9 bases align to TRBD2. The germline V gene encodes CDR1 DFQATT and CDR2 SNEGSKA (reference sequence). The CDR3 has 17 residues. The CDR3 sequence: CCASSLAGIRPYNEQFF. CDR3 bases: TGCTGTGCTAGTAGCCTAGCGGGAATAAGACCCTACAATGAGCAGTTCTTC.

This clonotype showed up many times. The rearrangement links TRBV5-5 to TRBJ2-1; 7 bases are shared with TRBD2. Germline trimming cut 2 bases from V and 4 bases from J; bases unmatched to any gene: 9. CDR1 SGHKS and CDR2 YYEKEE come from the germline V gene (reference sequence). CDR3 length equals 16 residues. The CDR3 is CASSFPLANPYNEQFF. The CDR3 DNA sequence: TGTGCCAGCAGCTTTCCACTAGCGAACCCGTACAATGAGCAGTTCTTC.

Many counts were recorded for this clonotype. The chain employs TRBV20-1 and TRBJ1-1; D remains ambiguous. The CDR3 has 16 residues. CDR1 DFQATT and CDR2 SNEGSKA come from the germline V gene (reference sequence). With 1 base removed from V and 1 base from J, the gap between germline ends came to 16 bases. CDR3: CSARVANRAPNTEAFF. The CDR3 nucleotides read TGCAGTGCTAGAGTGGCTAACCGGGCCCCGAACACTGAAGCTTTCTTT.

This clonotype has a count of ten or more. V is TRBV11-2 and J is TRBJ2-2, with TRBD2 matching over 10 bases. The CDR3 contains 18 residues. Per the germline V gene, CDR1 is SGHAT and CDR2 is FQNNGV. Germline trimming cut 6 bases from V and 3 bases from J; bases unmatched to any gene: 13. For the CDR3, the DNA is TGTGCCAGCAGGCCCTTGGGCCTAGCGGGAGTGTACACCGGGGAGCTGTTTTTT. It encodes CASRPLGLAGVYTGELFF.

This clonotype was seen repeatedly, ten times or more. V and J are TRBV27 and TRBJ2-7; TRBD1 agrees at 8 bases. The ends lost 3 bases at V and 0 bases at J; junction bases unmatched: 4. Germline-derived CDR1 and CDR2 are MNHEY and SMNVEV (reference sequence). CDR3 length equals 15 residues. CDR3: CASSLMTGASYEQYF. The DNA for the CDR3 is TGTGCCAGCAGTTTGATGACAGGGGCCTCCTACGAGCAGTACTTC.

This clonotype was seen repeatedly, ten times or more. The V call is TRBV27, the J call TRBJ1-6; TRBD1 aligns across 7 bases. Germline V gives CDR1 MNHEY, CDR2 SMNVEV (reference sequence). The CDR3 consists of 15 residues. V gave up 3 bases and J gave up 7 bases; unmatched junction bases: 6. The CDR3 DNA reads TGTGCCAGCAGTTTCGGACAGGACCTCAATTCACCCCTCCACTTT. This encodes CASSFGQDLNSPLHF.

This clonotype was recorded at least ten times. This chain uses TRBV6-1 with TRBJ1-6, with D perhaps matching TRBD1 (5 bases). The CDR3 contains 16 residues. The germline CDR1 and CDR2 sequences are MNHNS and SASEGT. The V end was cut by 2 bases, the J end by 8 bases, with 16 bases between. CDR3 sequence reads: CASSESWGSIYSPLHF. CDR3 coding DNA: TGTGCCAGCAGTGAATCGTGGGGCAGTATCTATTCACCCCTCCACTTT.